These T cell receptor beta chains were read from a single sample in a study of blood T cells in healthy people across ages. Each CDR3 protein is one row after TCRdb ran MiXCR on the 5' RACE reads. The table records about 680,000 distinct CDR3 sequences, around half of them present only once. The sequenced material came from blood. The receptor set was obtained from a woman aged 60-75 years in good health. Both conserved end residues are part of each CDR3. A D gene is named only where the DNA matches it firmly. Some rows have no size entry. The others give once, few or many, or a class for an expanded clone.

j_call: TRBJ2-5; d_call: -; v_call: TRBV20-1; clone_size: few; cdr3_aa: CSARFAFFQETQYF; cdr3_nt: TGCAGTGCTAGATTCGCTTTCTTCCAGGAGACCCAGTACTTC
j_call: TRBJ1-6; d_call: -; v_call: TRBV7-9; clone_size: few; cdr3_aa: CASSLGLGVNSPLHF; cdr3_nt: TGTGCCAGCAGCTTAGGTCTGGGGGTCAATTCACCCCTCCACTTT
j_call: TRBJ2-5; d_call: -; v_call: TRBV28; clone_size: few; cdr3_aa: CASGRGSLMGRPSGQETQYF; cdr3_nt: TGTGCCAGCGGTAGGGGGAGCCTAATGGGTCGGCCGTCGGGCCAAGAGACCCAGTACTTC
j_call: TRBJ2-4; d_call: -; v_call: TRBV18; clone_size: -; cdr3_aa: CASSPPLGIAKNIQYF; cdr3_nt: TGTGCCAGCTCACCACCATTGGGAATAGCCAAAAACATTCAGTACTTC
j_call: TRBJ2-7; d_call: -; v_call: TRBV27; clone_size: -; cdr3_aa: CASSLGRHYEQYF; cdr3_nt: TGTGCCAGCAGTTTGGGACGGCACTACGAGCAGTACTTC
j_call: TRBJ2-5; d_call: -; v_call: TRBV29-1; clone_size: few; cdr3_aa: CSVGGQQETQYF; cdr3_nt: TGCAGCGTTGGAGGGCAGCAAGAGACCCAGTACTTC
j_call: TRBJ1-1; d_call: TRBD1; v_call: TRBV24-1; clone_size: -; cdr3_aa: CATSQGAGTEAFF; cdr3_nt: TGTGCCACCAGTCAGGGGGCCGGTACTGAAGCTTTCTTT
j_call: TRBJ2-2; d_call: TRBD2; v_call: TRBV20-1; clone_size: -; cdr3_aa: CSASLYGGSSTGELFF; cdr3_nt: TGCAGTGCTAGCCTCTACGGCGGGAGTAGTACCGGGGAGCTGTTTTTT
j_call: TRBJ1-2; d_call: TRBD1; v_call: TRBV30; clone_size: many; cdr3_aa: CAWSDGDRTSEHSRYNYGYTF; cdr3_nt: TGTGCCTGGAGTGACGGGGACAGGACGAGCGAACATTCACGTTATAACTATGGCTACACCTTC
j_call: TRBJ2-4; d_call: -; v_call: TRBV9; clone_size: many; cdr3_aa: CASSDQQAAGEQYF; cdr3_nt: TGTGCCAGCAGCGATCAACAGGCCGCCGGAGAGCAGTACTTC
j_call: TRBJ2-1; d_call: TRBD2; v_call: TRBV3-1; clone_size: -; cdr3_aa: CASSQGAGGSYNEQFF; cdr3_nt: TGTGCCAGCAGCCAAGGAGCGGGAGGGTCCTACAATGAGCAGTTCTTC
j_call: TRBJ1-4; d_call: TRBD1; v_call: TRBV29-1; clone_size: few; cdr3_aa: CSVSRTGPGEKLFF; cdr3_nt: TGCAGCGTTTCACGGACAGGCCCTGGAGAAAAACTGTTTTTT
j_call: TRBJ2-2; d_call: TRBD2; v_call: TRBV20-1; clone_size: once; cdr3_aa: CSARDRLAGPGELFF; cdr3_nt: TGCAGTGCTAGAGATAGACTAGCGGGACCCGGGGAGCTGTTTTTT
j_call: TRBJ2-5; d_call: TRBD2; v_call: TRBV27; clone_size: -; cdr3_aa: CASKVSGSALGETQYF; cdr3_nt: TGTGCCAGCAAAGTGAGCGGGAGCGCCTTAGGAGAGACCCAGTACTTC
j_call: TRBJ2-7; d_call: -; v_call: TRBV6-2/TRBV6-3; clone_size: -; cdr3_aa: CANTNALYEQYF; cdr3_nt: TGTGCCAACACAAACGCACTCTACGAGCAGTACTTC
j_call: TRBJ2-1; d_call: TRBD2; v_call: TRBV30; clone_size: -; cdr3_aa: CAWSVLGGRSYNEQFF; cdr3_nt: TGTGCCTGGAGTGTACTCGGCGGGAGGTCCTACAATGAGCAGTTCTTC
j_call: TRBJ1-1; d_call: -; v_call: TRBV13; clone_size: -; cdr3_aa: CASSRLPPWGGGTEAFF; cdr3_nt: TGTGCCAGCAGTCGATTACCCCCCTGGGGAGGGGGCACTGAAGCTTTCTTT
j_call: TRBJ1-4; d_call: TRBD1; v_call: TRBV12-3/TRBV12-4; clone_size: once; cdr3_aa: CASSSSGTGYEKLFF; cdr3_nt: TGTGCCAGCAGTTCCTCCGGGACAGGGTATGAAAAACTGTTTTTT